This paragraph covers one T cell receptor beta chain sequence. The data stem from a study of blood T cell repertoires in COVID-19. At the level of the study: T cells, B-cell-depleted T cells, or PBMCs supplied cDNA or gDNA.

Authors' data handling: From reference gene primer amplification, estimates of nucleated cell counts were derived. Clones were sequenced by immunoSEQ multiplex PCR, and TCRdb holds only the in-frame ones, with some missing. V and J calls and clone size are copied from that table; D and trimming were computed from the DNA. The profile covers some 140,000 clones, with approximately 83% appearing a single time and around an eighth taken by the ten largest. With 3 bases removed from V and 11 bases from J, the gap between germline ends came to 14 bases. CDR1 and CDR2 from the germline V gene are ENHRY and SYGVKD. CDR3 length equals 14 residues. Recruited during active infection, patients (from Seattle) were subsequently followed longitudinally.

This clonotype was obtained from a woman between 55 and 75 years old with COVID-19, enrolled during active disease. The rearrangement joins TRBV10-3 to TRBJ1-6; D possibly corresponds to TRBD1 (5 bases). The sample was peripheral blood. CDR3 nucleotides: TGTGCCATCAGTGATCAGGGCACAAAACCACCCCTCCACTTT. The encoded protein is CAISDQGTKPPLHF.